The 30 T cell receptor beta chains presented below share a single source sample, sequenced in a study of CD8+CD57+ T cells in acquired aplastic anemia. CDR3 and TCR beta VDJ profiling relied on genomic DNA as the template. TCRdb re-analysed the reads in MiXCR, keeping a single row per CDR3 protein. The sample consists of some 290,000 distinct CDR3 sequences, approximately 57% of them appearing once. Sequences were obtained from sorted CD4+, CD8+, or CD8+CD57+ T cells (not recorded which) from PBMCs. Every receptor here comes from a human donor with severe aplastic anemia or a healthy control (not recorded which).

V gene TRBV12-3 or TRBV12-4 combines with J gene TRBJ2-7; TRBD1 aligns across 8 bases. With 6 bases clipped from V and 4 bases from J, the junction kept 8 bases outside the gene matches. The CDR3 extends over 14 amino acids. CDR3 nucleotide sequence: TGTGCCAGCAGAAGTGGACAGGGAATGTACGAGCAGTACTTC. This translates into CASRSGQGMYEQYF.

The chain carries TRBV7-9 and TRBJ2-7, with D possibly being TRBD2 (5 bases). CDR1 SEHNR and CDR2 FQNEAQ come from the germline V gene (reference sequence). CDR3 length equals 14 residues. V was shortened by 1 base and J by 5 bases, with 12 bases between the two germline ends. This chain's CDR3 is CASSLGSEEDEQYF. CDR3 sequence (DNA): TGTGCCAGCAGCTTAGGGTCTGAGGAGGACGAGCAGTACTTC. Complete variable domain (other parts from reference TRBV7-9 and TRBJ2-7): DTGVSQNPRHKITKRGQNVTFRCDPISEHNRLYWYRQTLGQGPEFLTYFQNEAQLEKSRLLSDRFSAERPKGSFSTLEIQRTEQGDSAMYLCASSLGSEEDEQYFGPGTRLTVT.

J is TRBJ1-2 and V is TRBV5-1; D gene ambiguous. Trimming removed 0 bases at V and 3 bases at J, with 12 bases between. In germline, CDR1 is SGHRS, CDR2 YFSETQ. The CDR3 runs 15 residues. Here the CDR3 reads CASSLVPEAHYGYTF. The DNA of the CDR3 is TGCGCCAGCAGCTTGGTGCCAGAGGCACACTATGGCTACACCTTC.

The rearrangement joins TRBV6-5 to TRBJ2-2; TRBD1 matches 7 bases. The V gene's germline CDR1 is MNHEY and CDR2 SVGAGI. The CDR3 contains 15 residues. Unmatched junction bases numbered 7, after V lost 7 bases and J lost 2 bases. CDR3 in DNA: TGTGCCAGCACCTACAGGGACAGTAACACCGGGGAGCTGTTTTTT. Protein: CASTYRDSNTGELFF.

The V gene is TRBV15, the J gene TRBJ2-2; either TRBD1 or TRBD2 may fit D (6 bases each). V shed 5 bases and J shed 1 base, with 20 bases lying between them. The CDR3 contains 18 residues. Germline CDR1 reads LNHNV; CDR2 reads YYDKDF (reference sequence). CDR3 coding DNA: TGTGCCACCAGCCCTGAGGGGGGTGAGGGAAAGAACACCGGGGAGCTGTTTTTT. Its protein product is CATSPEGGEGKNTGELFF.

This clonotype was found many times. The gene calls are TRBV3-1 and TRBJ2-2, with D unclear. This CDR3 region has 13 residues. Trimming took off 2 bases at V and 5 bases at J, with 6 bases between the two ends. The germline gives CDR1 LGHDT, CDR2 YNNKEL (reference sequence). The CDR3 is CASSQFTTGELFF. CDR3 nucleotides: TGTGCCAGCAGCCAATTTACTACCGGGGAGCTGTTTTTT.

The chain couples TRBV12-3 or TRBV12-4 to TRBJ1-5; the D gene is possibly TRBD1 (5 bases). Trimming took off 7 bases at V and 2 bases at J, with 15 bases between the two ends. This CDR3 is 15 amino acids long. The CDR3 nucleotides are TGTGCCAGCACTCCTTCGGGGGGAGGCAATCAGCCCCAGCATTTT. It codes for CASTPSGGGNQPQHF.

The chain employs TRBV7-9 and TRBJ2-3, with 7 bases that match TRBD2. The CDR3 totals 14 residues. Germline CDR1 reads SEHNR; CDR2 reads FQNEAQ (reference sequence). With V trimmed by 4 bases and J by 5 bases, 6 bases remained unmatched. The CDR3 DNA reads TGTGCCAGCAGCTGGGCCCGGGGGGAAGATACGCAGTATTTT. Its translation is CASSWARGEDTQYF.

This clonotype was counted at least ten times. The chain has TRBV19 and TRBJ1-3; no reliable D call. The ends were cut back, 5 bases at V and 0 bases at J, with 17 bases in the middle. CDR3 length: 17 residues. Per the germline V gene, CDR1 is LNHDA and CDR2 is SQIVND (reference sequence). This CDR3 reads CASSQIDGSLSGNTIYF. For the CDR3, the DNA is TGTGCCAGTAGTCAAATCGACGGTTCGCTCTCTGGAAACACCATATATTTT.

This clonotype came up many times. The V gene is TRBV5-8, the J gene TRBJ2-5, with D uncertain. This CDR3 spans 13 amino acids. From germline, CDR1 is SGHTS and CDR2 YDEGEE. V was trimmed by 2 bases and J by 1 base, leaving 6 bases between them. DNA for the CDR3: TGTGCCAGCAGCTTAAGAGCCCAAGAGACCCAGTACTTC. It yields the protein CASSLRAQETQYF.

The V call is TRBV20-1, the J call TRBJ1-1; 7 positions match TRBD1. This CDR3 region has 13 residues. Trimming removed 6 bases from V and 4 bases from J; junction bases left unmatched: 8. The germline gives CDR1 DFQATT, CDR2 SNEGSKA (reference sequence). The CDR3, as DNA: TGCAGTGCGGAAGGGGGCAGCGTCACTGAAGCTTTCTTT. Its protein is CSAEGGSVTEAFF.

The rearrangement joins TRBV9 to TRBJ2-7; D is unresolved. V lost 4 bases, J lost 4 bases, and 12 bases lay in between. Germline CDR1 reads SGDLS; CDR2 reads YYNGEE. CDR3 length equals 13 residues. CDR3 sequence (DNA): TGTGCCAGCAGCCGAAAACACTATTACGAGCAGTACTTC. This translates into CASSRKHYYEQYF.

The chain uses TRBV15 and TRBJ2-1, with 9 bases fitting TRBD1. The CDR3 is 15 residues long. Germline values: CDR1 LNHNV, CDR2 YYDKDF (reference sequence). The V gene end was trimmed by 3 bases and the J gene end by 1 base; junction bases not matched to a gene: 1. The CDR3 DNA sequence: TGTGCCACCAGCAGGGACAGGGGTTCCTACAATGAGCAGTTCTTC. Translated, it gives CATSRDRGSYNEQFF.

The genes are TRBV10-3 and TRBJ1-1; a weak D match, TRBD1 (5 bases). In germline, CDR1 is ENHRY, CDR2 SYGVKD. The V end was cut by 10 bases, the J end by 4 bases, with 28 bases between. The CDR3 loop spans 17 amino acids. This CDR3 reads CASRWGTTGVGSTEAFF. The CDR3 nucleotides are TGTGCCAGCCGCTGGGGGACGACCGGGGTCGGGAGCACTGAAGCTTTCTTT.

The rearrangement uses TRBV10-3 and TRBJ1-6, with 7 bases that match TRBD1. V trimming: 6 bases; J trimming: 12 bases; junction bases outside the gene matches: 5. CDR1 and CDR2 from the germline V gene are ENHRY and SYGVKD. This CDR3 region has 12 residues. CDR3 sequence: CAIRGDSRPLHF. CDR3 DNA sequence: TGTGCCATCAGAGGGGACAGTAGACCCCTCCACTTT.

The CDR3 reads CASSESGVGTDTQYF. The DNA of the CDR3 is TGTGCCAGCAGTGAAAGCGGCGTGGGGACAGATACGCAGTATTTT. The V call is TRBV25-1, the J call TRBJ2-3; perhaps TRBD2 as D (5 bases). V gave up 2 bases and J gave up 3 bases, with 12 bases separating them. This CDR3 spans 15 amino acids. Germline CDR1 reads MGHDK; CDR2 reads SYGVNS.

This clonotype has at least ten counts. This chain joins TRBV12-3 or TRBV12-4 and TRBJ2-7, with D tentatively TRBD1 (5 bases). Trimming stripped 6 bases from V and 3 bases from J, with 9 bases between. The CDR3 totals 12 residues. The CDR3 here is CASRSGNYEQYF. For the CDR3, the DNA is TGTGCCAGCAGATCAGGGAACTACGAGCAGTACTTC.

The chain uses TRBV10-2 and TRBJ2-1; TRBD1 agrees at 11 bases. The germline CDR1 and CDR2 sequences are WSHSY and SAAADI. The CDR3 contains 14 residues. Unmatched junction bases numbered 6, after V lost 8 bases and J lost 6 bases. CDR3 nucleotides: TGCGCCAGCGGGTCCGGGACAGGGGGCAATGAGCAGTTCTTC. This gives the protein CASGSGTGGNEQFF.

This chain connects TRBV10-3 to TRBJ1-5; D unclear. CDR3 length: 15 residues. Trimming removed 3 bases at V and 0 bases at J, with 9 bases between. CDR1 is ENHRY, CDR2 SYGVKD, per germline. The CDR3 loop is CAISDSQASNQPQHF. The CDR3 region has the DNA TGTGCCATCAGTGATAGTCAGGCTAGCAATCAGCCCCAGCATTTT.

This clonotype was found many times. The chain joins TRBV5-6 to TRBJ1-4, with D unclear. The length of the CDR3 is 16 residues. Trimming removed 0 bases at V and 3 bases at J, with 12 bases between. The germline V gene has CDR1 SGHDT and CDR2 YYEEEE. The CDR3 bases are TGTGCCAGCAGCTTGGTAAAGGAAACTTCTAATGAAAAACTGTTTTTT. Amino acid sequence: CASSLVKETSNEKLFF.

A remark on this clonotype: A clone one base away is much larger, so this may be a read error. The final CDR3 position lacks the conserved phenylalanine or tryptophan, pointing to a likely read error. This chain connects TRBV2 to TRBJ1-5, with D possibly TRBD1 on 6 matching bases. This CDR3 has 16 residues. CDR1 and CDR2 from the germline V gene are SNHLY and FYNNEI. V lost 6 bases and J lost 3, with 18 bases in between. CDR3 loop: CASSATGTPHNQPQHS. In DNA form, the CDR3 reads TGTGCCAGCAGCGCTACAGGGACCCCCCACAATCAGCCCCAGCATTCT.

There are a few counts of this clonotype. V usage is TRBV4-1 and J usage is TRBJ1-6; D perhaps matches TRBD1 (5 bases). The CDR3 extends over 19 amino acids. Germline CDR1 is MGHRA and CDR2 is YSYEKL. The V gene lost 0 bases and the J gene lost 0 bases, with 15 bases spanning the gap. CDR3 bases: TGCGCCAGCAGCCAAGATCGACAGACACTGAGCTCCTATAATTCACCCCTCCACTTT. Its protein product is CASSQDRQTLSSYNSPLHF.

This rearrangement joins TRBV24-1 to TRBJ2-7; 9 positions agree with TRBD1. V shed 4 bases, J shed 1 base, and the junction held 4 bases outside the gene matches. Per germline, CDR1 KGHDR and CDR2 SFDVKD. The CDR3 covers 15 residues. In nucleotides, the CDR3 is TGTGCCACCAGTGAAGCCGGGACAGGGTCCTACGAGCAGTACTTC. The encoded protein is CATSEAGTGSYEQYF.

The genes are TRBV10-2 and TRBJ2-7; D gene uncertain. V lost 6 bases and J lost 7, with 13 bases in between. Per the germline V gene, CDR1 is WSHSY and CDR2 is SAAADI. The CDR3 sequence is 12 residues long. CDR3 amino acids: CASRDPRCEQYF. The DNA of the CDR3 is TGCGCCAGCAGAGATCCTAGGTGTGAGCAGTACTTC.

The rearrangement links TRBV14 to TRBJ2-1; TRBD2 aligns across 7 bases. CDR1 is SGHDN, CDR2 FVKESK, per germline. J was trimmed by 1 base and V by 3 bases; bases with no gene match: 3. The CDR3 totals 15 residues. The CDR3 DNA is TGTGCCAGCAGCCACGGTAGCGGGTCCTACAATGAGCAGTTCTTC. Its translation is CASSHGSGSYNEQFF.

This clonotype was recorded a few times. The chain carries TRBV5-4 and TRBJ1-4; D is undetermined. Germline values: CDR1 SGHNT, CDR2 YYREEE (reference sequence). The CDR3 has 13 residues. With 0 bases removed from V and 3 bases from J, the gap between germline ends came to 3 bases. CDR3 region: CASSLAANEKLFF. The CDR3 DNA sequence: TGTGCCAGCAGCTTGGCGGCTAATGAAAAACTGTTTTTT.

V gene TRBV20-1 combines with J gene TRBJ2-7; 7 bases line up with TRBD1. Germline CDR1 is DFQATT and CDR2 is SNEGSKA (reference sequence). Germline trimming cut 6 bases from V and 3 bases from J; bases unmatched to any gene: 14. The CDR3 contains 15 residues. The CDR3 loop reads CSALGGAGSNYEQYF. The CDR3, as DNA: TGCAGTGCCCTAGGGGGCGCAGGGTCTAACTACGAGCAGTACTTC.

This clonotype has ten or more counts. The chain links TRBV3-1 to TRBJ2-7; TRBD1 is a possible D gene (5 bases). The length of the CDR3 is 14 residues. In germline, CDR1 is LGHDT, CDR2 YNNKEL (reference sequence). V was clipped by 2 bases and J by 2 bases, with 10 bases between them. CDR3 loop: CASSQTQGAYEQYF. In DNA form, the CDR3 reads TGTGCCAGCAGCCAAACGCAAGGGGCCTACGAGCAGTACTTC.

The gene calls are TRBV5-1 and TRBJ2-2; no reliable D call. Trimming took 0 bases from V and 6 from J, leaving 9 bases between them. CDR3 length: 14 residues. Germline V gene lookup returns CDR1 SGHRS and CDR2 YFSETQ. The CDR3 bases are TGCGCCAGCAGCTTGGGTGATACTGCCGGGGAGCTGTTTTTT. Translating gives CASSLGDTAGELFF. Complete variable domain (other parts from reference TRBV5-1 and TRBJ2-2): KAGVTQTPRYLIKTRGQQVTLSCSPISGHRSVSWYQQTPGQGLQFLFEYFSETQRNKGNFPGRFSGRQFSNSRSEMNVSTLELGDSALYLCASSLGDTAGELFFGEGSRLTVL.

This clonotype was recorded at least ten times. The chain employs TRBV29-1 and TRBJ2-1; TRBD2 might be the D (6 bases). The CDR3 has 16 amino acids. Trimming pared 4 bases from V and 0 bases from J, leaving 16 bases between. CDR1 and CDR2 from the germline V gene are SQVTM and ANQGSEA. The CDR3 DNA is TGCAGCGTTGTGGGGGGTGGTATAGGCTCCTACAATGAGCAGTTCTTC. As protein: CSVVGGGIGSYNEQFF.